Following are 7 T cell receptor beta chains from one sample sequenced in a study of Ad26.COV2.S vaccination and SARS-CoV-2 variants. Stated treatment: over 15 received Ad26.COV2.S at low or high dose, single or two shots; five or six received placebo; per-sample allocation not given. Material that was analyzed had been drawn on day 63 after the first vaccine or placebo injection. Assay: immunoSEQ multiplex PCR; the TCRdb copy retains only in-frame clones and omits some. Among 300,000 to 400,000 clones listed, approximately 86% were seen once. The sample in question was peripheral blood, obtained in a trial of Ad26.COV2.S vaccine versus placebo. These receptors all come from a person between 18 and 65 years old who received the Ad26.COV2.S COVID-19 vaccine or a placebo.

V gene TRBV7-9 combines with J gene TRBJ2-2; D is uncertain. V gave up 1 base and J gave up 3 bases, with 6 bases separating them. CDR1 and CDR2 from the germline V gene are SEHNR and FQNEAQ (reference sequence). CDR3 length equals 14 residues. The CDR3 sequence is CASSLVGYTGELFF. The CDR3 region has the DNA TGTGCCAGCAGCTTAGTGGGCTACACCGGGGAGCTGTTTTTT.

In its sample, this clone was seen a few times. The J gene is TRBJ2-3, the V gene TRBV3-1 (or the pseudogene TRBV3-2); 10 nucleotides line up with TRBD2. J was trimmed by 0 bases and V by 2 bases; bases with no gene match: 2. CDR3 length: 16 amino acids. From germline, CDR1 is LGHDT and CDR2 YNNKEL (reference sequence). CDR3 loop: CASSQPSGGSTDTQYF. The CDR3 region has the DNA TGTGCCAGCAGCCAACCTAGCGGGGGAAGCACAGATACGCAGTATTTT.

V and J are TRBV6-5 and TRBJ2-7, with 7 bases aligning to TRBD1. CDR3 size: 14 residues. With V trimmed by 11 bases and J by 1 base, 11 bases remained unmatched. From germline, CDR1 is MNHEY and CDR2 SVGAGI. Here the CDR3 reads CARLPPGGSYEQYF. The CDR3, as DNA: TGTGCCCGTCTTCCCCCAGGGGGTTCCTACGAGCAGTACTTC.

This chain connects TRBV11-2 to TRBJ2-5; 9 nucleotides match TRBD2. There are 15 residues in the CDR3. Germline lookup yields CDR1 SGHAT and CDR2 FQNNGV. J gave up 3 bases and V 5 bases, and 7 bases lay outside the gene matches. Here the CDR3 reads CASSPGLAGKETQYF. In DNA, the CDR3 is TGTGCCAGCAGCCCAGGCCTAGCGGGGAAAGAGACCCAGTACTTC.

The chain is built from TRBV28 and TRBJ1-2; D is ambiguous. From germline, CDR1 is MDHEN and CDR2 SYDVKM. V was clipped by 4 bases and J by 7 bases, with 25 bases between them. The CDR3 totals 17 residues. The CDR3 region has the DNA TGTGCCAGCAGTTGGGTTGGGGTTTCCACCCCCGGCGGTGGCTACACCTTC. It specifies CASSWVGVSTPGGGYTF.

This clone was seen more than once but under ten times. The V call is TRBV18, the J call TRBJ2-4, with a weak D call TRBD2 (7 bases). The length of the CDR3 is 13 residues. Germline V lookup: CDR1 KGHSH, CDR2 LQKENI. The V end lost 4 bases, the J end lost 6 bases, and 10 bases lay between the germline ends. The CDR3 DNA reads TGTGCCAGCTCACGGGGGGGCTTAAACATTCAGTACTTC. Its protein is CASSRGGLNIQYF. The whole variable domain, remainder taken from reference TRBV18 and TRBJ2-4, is NAGVMQNPRHLVRRRGQEARLRCSPMKGHSHVYWYRQLPEEGLKFMVYLQKENIIDESGMPKERFSAEFPKEGPSILRIQQVVRGDSAAYFCASSRGGLNIQYFGAGTRLSVL.

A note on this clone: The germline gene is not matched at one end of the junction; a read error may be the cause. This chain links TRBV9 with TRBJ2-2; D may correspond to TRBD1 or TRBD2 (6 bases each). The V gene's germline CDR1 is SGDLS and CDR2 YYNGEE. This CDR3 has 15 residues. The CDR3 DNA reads TGTGCCAGCCGCGTAGGGGGGCGAGGGGCCGGGGAGCTGTTTTTT. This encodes CASRVGGRGAGELFF.